The source of this TCR beta chain is a study of T cells in tumors after PD-1 blockade. Study-wide background: Each patient got pembrolizumab 200 mg every 3 weeks or cemiplimab 350 mg every 2 weeks. Daily vismodegib 150 mg continued in a subset of anti-PD-1-treated patients. General study results and limits: Blood contained 35% to 50% of the tumor's TCR clonotypes.

The ends were cut back, 4 bases at V and 0 bases at J, with 18 bases in the middle. Germline loops: CDR1 SGDLS, CDR2 YYNGEE. The CDR3 is 17 amino acids. With regard to this clone: Its antigen is unidentified.

Libraries were prepared by immunoSEQ multiplex PCR; TCRdb keeps only in-frame clonotypes and omits some of them. The sample holds fewer than 15,000 clones; roughly four fifths are singletons and the top ten take 20% to 25%. The specimen comprised PBMCs, sampled after anti-PD-1 treatment. The receptor was isolated from a human donor with basal cell carcinoma. V gene TRBV9 combines with J gene TRBJ2-3, with a weak D call TRBD2 (7 bases). This CDR3 is CASSLLGGAPSTDTQYF. CDR3 bases: TGTGCCAGCAGCCTGTTAGGGGGGGCCCCTAGCACAGATACGCAGTATTTT.